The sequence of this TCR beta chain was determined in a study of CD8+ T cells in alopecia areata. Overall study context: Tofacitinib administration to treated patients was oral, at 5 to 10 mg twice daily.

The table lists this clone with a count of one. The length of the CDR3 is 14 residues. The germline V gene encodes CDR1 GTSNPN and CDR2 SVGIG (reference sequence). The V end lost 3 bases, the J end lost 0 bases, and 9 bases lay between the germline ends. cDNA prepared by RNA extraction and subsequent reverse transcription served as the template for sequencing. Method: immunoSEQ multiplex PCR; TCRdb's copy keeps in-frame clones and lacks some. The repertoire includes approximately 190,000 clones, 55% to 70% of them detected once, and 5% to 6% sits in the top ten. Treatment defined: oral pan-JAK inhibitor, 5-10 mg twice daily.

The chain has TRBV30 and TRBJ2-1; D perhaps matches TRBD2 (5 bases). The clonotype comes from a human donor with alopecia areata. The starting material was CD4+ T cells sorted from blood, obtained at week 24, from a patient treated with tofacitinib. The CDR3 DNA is TGTGCCTGGAGCGGACTCCGCTCCTACAATGAGCAGTTCTTC. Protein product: CAWSGLRSYNEQFF.